The subject of this entry is one T cell receptor (beta chain). This entry belongs to a study of blood T cell repertoires in COVID-19. Repertoires were generated with immunoSEQ multiplex PCR, while TCRdb's copy carries only in-frame clones and drops some. The sample shows tens of thousands of clones, about 95% of them seen only once. CDR3 length equals 17 residues. Germline V gene data show CDR1 as SGHNT and CDR2 as YENEEA. V lost 2 bases to trimming and J lost 0 bases, with 14 bases between them. This receptor was taken from a human donor with active COVID-19. The donor label of this sample is uncertain. Source material: peripheral blood. V is TRBV11-3 and J is TRBJ1-3; D remains unclear. CDR3 in DNA: TGTGCCAGCAGCTTACCTTCTGAAGCCTTCTCTGGAAACACCATATATTTT. This gives the protein CASSLPSEAFSGNTIYF.